These 28 T cell receptor beta chains came from one sample sequenced in a study of T-cell memory formation after mild COVID-19. TCRdb called the 5' RACE reads again in MiXCR, with one record for every CDR3 protein. Of about 58,000 distinct CDR3 sequences in the sample, roughly 25% are singletons; the top ten hold more than 40%. Specimen: PBMCs or a T cell subset sorted from them (not recorded which). The receptor source for this set is a man between 18 and 29 years old who had mild COVID-19 (a few samples of this study predate the infection). Cell type and time point are not known.

V and J are TRBV12-3 or TRBV12-4 and TRBJ2-1; 7 bases are a match to TRBD1. After removal of 5 bases from V and 5 bases from J, the junction contained 9 bases not matched to a gene. The CDR3 totals 15 residues. The CDR3 is CASSGDRWDDNEQFF. The CDR3 nucleotides are TGTGCCAGCAGTGGGGACAGATGGGACGACAATGAGCAGTTCTTC.

The table lists this clonotype with a few counts. The V gene is TRBV28, the J gene TRBJ2-5, with TRBD1 matching 9 bases. Trimming took 3 bases from V and 5 from J; bases not matched to a gene: 10. Germline CDR1 MDHEN, CDR2 SYDVKM. The CDR3 contains 16 residues. The CDR3 protein is CASSFSWDRVGETQYF. The CDR3 DNA follows: TGTGCCAGCAGTTTTAGTTGGGACAGGGTAGGGGAGACCCAGTACTTC.

The genes are TRBV7-9 and TRBJ2-7; 8 bases align to TRBD1. Unmatched junction bases numbered 5, after V lost 5 bases and J lost 2 bases. Germline values: CDR1 SEHNR, CDR2 FQNEAQ (reference sequence). CDR3 size: 14 residues. The DNA of the CDR3 is TGTGCCAGCAGCACCTGGGACAGGCCCTACGAGCAGTACTTC. Protein product: CASSTWDRPYEQYF.

The rearrangement joins TRBV19 to TRBJ1-2; unclear D gene. Trimming stripped 7 bases from V and 8 bases from J, with 14 bases between. CDR3 length equals 12 residues. Per germline, CDR1 LNHDA and CDR2 SQIVND (reference sequence). DNA for the CDR3: TGTGCCAGTAAGAAGGGCGTGGAAGGCTACACCTTC. Translated, it gives CASKKGVEGYTF.

This clonotype was picked up many times. V gene TRBV3-1 combines with J gene TRBJ2-1, with D perhaps being TRBD1 or TRBD2 (5 bases each). Germline V gene lookup returns CDR1 LGHDT and CDR2 YNNKEL (reference sequence). The V and J ends lost 0 bases and 3 bases respectively, with 12 bases between them. The CDR3 extends over 16 amino acids. The chain's CDR3 is CASSQDLGTVYNEQFF. The CDR3 nucleotides read TGTGCCAGCAGCCAAGATCTGGGGACCGTCTACAATGAGCAGTTCTTC.

The chain employs TRBV20-1 and TRBJ2-4, with D unresolved. This CDR3 has 14 residues. The V and J ends lost 2 bases and 2 bases respectively, with 10 bases between them. Germline V gene sequence: CDR1 DFQATT, CDR2 SNEGSKA (reference sequence). The CDR3 bases are TGCAGTGCTAGAAGTCAGCGATCCAAAAACATTCAGTACTTC. This encodes CSARSQRSKNIQYF.

The chain couples TRBV7-3 to TRBJ2-2; D remains ambiguous. Germline V gene sequence: CDR1 SGHTA, CDR2 FQGTGA. The CDR3 consists of 15 residues. The ends were cut back, 5 bases at V and 0 bases at J, with 10 bases in the middle. The CDR3 loop reads CASSPVPTNTGELFF. CDR3 DNA sequence: TGTGCCAGCAGCCCAGTTCCGACGAACACCGGGGAGCTGTTTTTT. The full variable domain, rest sourced from reference TRBV7-3 and TRBJ2-2, is GAGVSQTPSNKVTEKGKYVELRCDPISGHTALYWYRQSLGQGPEFLIYFQGTGAADDSGLPNDRFFAVRPEGSVSTLKIQRTERGDSAVYLCASSPVPTNTGELFFGEGSRLTVL.

The J gene is TRBJ2-5, the V gene TRBV7-9; D gene unclear. Germline CDR1 SEHNR, CDR2 FQNEAQ (reference sequence). Trimming pared 8 bases from V and 4 bases from J, leaving 5 bases between. The CDR3 consists of 10 residues. The CDR3 loop reads CASERETQYF. CDR3 sequence (DNA): TGTGCCAGCGAGAGAGAGACCCAGTACTTC.

V and J are TRBV14 and TRBJ2-1, with D maybe TRBD2 (6 bases). The germline CDR1 and CDR2 sequences are SGHDN and FVKESK. This CDR3 spans 15 amino acids. V lost 2 bases, J lost 0 bases, and 8 bases lay in between. CDR3 sequence: CASSQWRGSYNEQFF. Written as DNA, the CDR3 is TGTGCCAGCAGCCAATGGAGGGGCTCCTACAATGAGCAGTTCTTC.

The gene calls are TRBV3-1 and TRBJ1-2; D gene unclear. The CDR3 is 13 residues long. Germline V lookup: CDR1 LGHDT, CDR2 YNNKEL (reference sequence). V was trimmed by 1 base and J by 6 bases, leaving 9 bases between them. This CDR3 reads CASSQGEFDGYTF. CDR3 sequence (DNA): TGTGCCAGCAGCCAAGGGGAGTTTGATGGCTACACCTTC.

There are a few counts of this clonotype. The genes are TRBV13 and TRBJ2-6, with D maybe TRBD2 (6 bases). The CDR3 contains 15 residues. Trimming cost V 3 bases and J 2 bases, with 8 bases left between them. In germline, CDR1 is PRHDT, CDR2 FYEKMQ (reference sequence). CDR3 loop: CASSFGGTGANVLTF. Here the CDR3 DNA reads TGTGCCAGCAGCTTCGGAGGGACTGGGGCCAACGTCCTGACTTTC. The variable domain in full, with the rest retrieved from reference TRBV13 and TRBJ2-6, is AAGVIQSPRHLIKEKRETATLKCYPIPRHDTVYWYQQGPGQDPQFLISFYEKMQSDKGSIPDRFSAQQFSDYHSELNMSSLELGDSALYFCASSFGGTGANVLTFGAGSRLTVL.

The V and J genes are TRBV7-8 and TRBJ2-3; D perhaps matches TRBD1 (7 bases). Trimming shortened V by 4 bases and J by 2 bases, and 13 bases separated the two germline ends. Germline lookup yields CDR1 SGHVS and CDR2 FQNEAQ. CDR3 length: 15 residues. The CDR3 DNA sequence: TGTGCCAGCAGCTCAGGGGGGACTTTCACAGATACGCAGTATTTT. As protein: CASSSGGTFTDTQYF.

The sample holds a few counts of this clonotype. The gene calls are TRBV4-3 and TRBJ2-2; 9 bases are a match to TRBD2. Germline V CDR1 and CDR2: LGHNA, YSLEER. This CDR3 contains 19 residues. V shed 0 bases, J shed 0 bases, and the junction held 8 bases outside the gene matches. CDR3 sequence: CASSQEGLAGRTNTGELFF. The CDR3, as DNA: TGCGCCAGCAGCCAAGAGGGGCTAGCGGGGCGGACGAACACCGGGGAGCTGTTTTTT.

The chain is built from TRBV7-9 and TRBJ1-5; perhaps TRBD1 as D (6 bases). CDR3 length: 15 amino acids. V lost 5 bases and J 7 bases, leaving 18 bases between the germline ends. From germline, CDR1 is SEHNR and CDR2 FQNEAQ (reference sequence). CDR3 DNA sequence: TGTGCCAGCAGCCCCGAAGGGGGGGTTGACCAGCCCCAGCATTTT. It yields the protein CASSPEGGVDQPQHF.

The chain links TRBV15 to TRBJ2-7; TRBD1 agrees at 11 bases. The CDR3 totals 16 residues. Trimming cost V 4 bases and J 3 bases; bases outside gene matches: 8. Germline CDR1 is LNHNV and CDR2 is YYDKDF (reference sequence). CDR3 in amino acids: CATSITGDRGDYEQYF. The CDR3 DNA reads TGTGCCACCAGCATCACCGGGGACAGGGGGGACTACGAGCAGTACTTC.

This clonotype showed up just a few times. The CDR3 DNA reads TGCGCCAGCAGCCAAGATCCCGAGGGACCTCCCCAGTACTTC. Encoded protein: CASSQDPEGPPQYF. The genes are TRBV4-1 and TRBJ2-5; D may correspond to TRBD1 or TRBD2 (5 bases each). This CDR3 is built from 14 residues. Trimming took 0 bases from V and 9 from J, leaving 14 bases between them. Germline CDR1 and CDR2: MGHRA and YSYEKL.

This clonotype turned up a few times. This chain links TRBV19 with TRBJ2-3; 11 positions agree with TRBD2. Germline loops: CDR1 LNHDA, CDR2 SQIVND (reference sequence). The CDR3 is 13 residues long. Trimming at V came to 9 bases and at J to 5 bases, leaving 4 bases not matched to a gene. This chain's CDR3 is CASSSGGLDTQYF. The CDR3 region has the DNA TGTGCCAGCTCTAGCGGGGGGTTAGATACGCAGTATTTT.

This chain uses TRBV20-1 with TRBJ2-7, with 9 bases aligning to TRBD1. V lost 5 bases and J lost 2; bases outside the gene matches: 13. Looked up from germline, CDR1 is DFQATT and CDR2 is SNEGSKA (reference sequence). The CDR3 contains 16 residues. As DNA, the CDR3 is TGCAGTGCTGCTCACGATCACAGGGGGCGCCCCTACGAGCAGTACTTC. The encoded protein is CSAAHDHRGRPYEQYF.

This clonotype was counted at least ten times. The gene calls are TRBV6-5 and TRBJ2-1, with 7 bases matching TRBD1. Germline V gene lookup returns CDR1 MNHEY and CDR2 SVGAGI. J gave up 6 bases and V 6 bases, and 5 bases lay outside the gene matches. The CDR3 covers 13 residues. CDR3 sequence reads: CASRNDRVNEQFF. DNA of the CDR3: TGTGCCAGCAGGAACGACAGGGTCAATGAGCAGTTCTTC.

This clonotype was found many times. The chain recombines TRBV2 with TRBJ2-1; a weak D match, TRBD2 (6 bases). Germline CDR1 SNHLY, CDR2 FYNNEI. The CDR3 contains 14 residues. The ends were cut back, 8 bases at V and 0 bases at J, with 11 bases in the middle. CDR3 bases: TGTGCCAGCCTAGCGCTAAACTCCTACAATGAGCAGTTCTTC. Amino acid sequence: CASLALNSYNEQFF.

This sequence joins TRBV10-3 and TRBJ2-5, with D maybe TRBD2 (5 bases). This CDR3 spans 15 amino acids. Germline CDR1 and CDR2: ENHRY and SYGVKD. Trimming removed 5 bases from V and 5 bases from J, with 18 bases in between. The CDR3 sequence is CAISTSSGIEETQYF. As DNA, the CDR3 is TGTGCCATCAGTACCTCGTCCGGGATTGAGGAGACCCAGTACTTC.

This clonotype was counted at least ten times. This chain connects TRBV4-2 to TRBJ2-1; 11 nucleotides match TRBD1. Trimming at V came to 3 bases and at J to 6 bases, leaving 7 bases not matched to a gene. Germline lookup yields CDR1 LGHNA and CDR2 YNFKEQ. The length of the CDR3 is 16 residues. Here the CDR3 reads CASSQEIGTGGNEQFF. CDR3 DNA sequence: TGTGCCAGCAGCCAGGAAATCGGGACAGGGGGCAATGAGCAGTTCTTC.

This chain uses TRBV7-6 with TRBJ2-1; 7 bases match TRBD2. The junction had 1 base not matched to a gene; V was cut back by 4 bases and J by 4 bases. The CDR3 is 13 amino acids. The germline gives CDR1 SGHVS, CDR2 FNYEAQ. This CDR3 reads CASSSAGYNEQFF. CDR3 coding DNA: TGTGCCAGCAGCTCAGCGGGGTACAATGAGCAGTTCTTC.

The chain uses TRBV6-2 or TRBV6-3 and TRBJ2-6; 8 bases line up with TRBD1. Germline assignment: CDR1 MNHEY and CDR2 SVGEGT. This CDR3 is 17 amino acids long. Unmatched junction bases numbered 7, after V lost 2 bases and J lost 4 bases. The CDR3 DNA sequence: TGTGCCAGCAGTTACGAGACAGGGGTCTCCGGGGCCAACGTCCTGACTTTC. Amino acids: CASSYETGVSGANVLTF.

Only a few counts were recorded for this clonotype. J is TRBJ2-2 and V is TRBV5-4; tentatively, D is TRBD2 (6 bases). Germline V CDR1 and CDR2: SGHNT, YYREEE (reference sequence). Deletions cut 2 bases from V and 4 bases from J, with 6 bases between. CDR3 length: 13 residues. CDR3 loop: CASSFGGTGELFF. The CDR3, as DNA: TGTGCCAGCAGCTTCGGGGGCACCGGGGAGCTGTTTTTT.

This clonotype was found a few times. The chain combines TRBV5-4 with TRBJ2-1, with 7 bases that match TRBD2. This CDR3 region has 15 residues. The germline gives CDR1 SGHNT, CDR2 YYREEE (reference sequence). J gave up 3 bases and V 5 bases, and 8 bases lay outside the gene matches. CDR3 nucleotide sequence: TGTGCCAGCAGGCCTGGACTAGAGGTCTACAATGAGCAGTTCTTC. This sequence encodes CASRPGLEVYNEQFF. Combining the CDR3 with reference TRBV5-4 and TRBJ2-1 gives the whole variable domain ETGVTQSPTHLIKTRGQQVTLRCSSQSGHNTVSWYQQALGQGPQFIFQYYREEENGRGNFPPRFSGLQFPNYSSELNVNALELDDSALYLCASRPGLEVYNEQFFGPGTRLTVL.

The rearrangement uses TRBV19 and TRBJ1-1; D ambiguous. CDR1 and CDR2 from the germline V gene are LNHDA and SQIVND (reference sequence). V gave up 9 bases and J gave up 1 base, with 12 bases separating them. This CDR3 is 13 amino acids long. This CDR3 reads CASKQTANTEAFF. The CDR3 nucleotides read TGTGCCAGCAAACAAACAGCGAACACTGAAGCTTTCTTT.

The sample holds one count of this clonotype. DNA of the CDR3: TGCAGCGTCACGGGGATGAACACTGAAGCTTTCTTT. It codes for CSVTGMNTEAFF. The rearrangement joins TRBV29-1 to TRBJ1-1; D remains ambiguous. Germline loops: CDR1 SQVTM, CDR2 ANQGSEA. The CDR3 runs to 12 residues. V was trimmed by 6 bases and J by 0 bases, leaving 8 bases between them.